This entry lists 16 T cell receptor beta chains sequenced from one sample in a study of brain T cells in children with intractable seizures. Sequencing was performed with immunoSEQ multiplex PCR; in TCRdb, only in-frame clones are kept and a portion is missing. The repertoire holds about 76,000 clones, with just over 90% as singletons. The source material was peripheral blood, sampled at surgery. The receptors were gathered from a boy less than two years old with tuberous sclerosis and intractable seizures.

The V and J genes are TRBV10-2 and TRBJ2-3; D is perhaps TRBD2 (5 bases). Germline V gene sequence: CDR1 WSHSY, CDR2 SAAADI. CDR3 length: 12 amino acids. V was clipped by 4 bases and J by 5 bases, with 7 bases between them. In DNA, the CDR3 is TGCGCCAGCAGTGTAAGCGGAGATACGCAGTATTTT. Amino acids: CASSVSGDTQYF.

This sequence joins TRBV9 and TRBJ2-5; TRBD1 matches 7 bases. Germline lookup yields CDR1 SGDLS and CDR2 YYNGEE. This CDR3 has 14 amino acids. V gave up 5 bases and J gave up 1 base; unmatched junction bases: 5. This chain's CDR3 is CASSRRQGQETQYF. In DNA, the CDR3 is TGTGCCAGCAGTCGAAGACAGGGCCAAGAGACCCAGTACTTC.

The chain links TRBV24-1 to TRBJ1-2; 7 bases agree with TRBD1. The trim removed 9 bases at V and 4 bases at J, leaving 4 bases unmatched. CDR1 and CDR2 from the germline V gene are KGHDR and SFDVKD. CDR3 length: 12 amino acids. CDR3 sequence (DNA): TGTGCCACCTGGGACAGCCTCTATGGCTACACCTTC. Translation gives CATWDSLYGYTF.

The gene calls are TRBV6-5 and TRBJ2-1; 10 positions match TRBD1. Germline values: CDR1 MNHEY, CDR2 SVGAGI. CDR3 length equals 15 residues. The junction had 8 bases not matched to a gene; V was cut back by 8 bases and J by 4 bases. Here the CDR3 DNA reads TGTGCCAGCGAGGCACCGGGACAGGGGTACAATGAGCAGTTCTTC. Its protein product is CASEAPGQGYNEQFF.

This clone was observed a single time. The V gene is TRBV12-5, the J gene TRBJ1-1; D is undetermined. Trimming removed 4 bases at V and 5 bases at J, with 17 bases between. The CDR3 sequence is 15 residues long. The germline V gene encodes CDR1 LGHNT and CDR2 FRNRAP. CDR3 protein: CASGSSGEWLTEAFF. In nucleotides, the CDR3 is TGTGCTAGTGGTTCCTCAGGAGAATGGTTGACTGAAGCTTTCTTT. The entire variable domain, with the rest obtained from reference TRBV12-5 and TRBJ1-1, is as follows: DARVTQTPRHKVTEMGQEVTMRCQPILGHNTVFWYRQTMMQGLELLAYFRNRAPLDDSGMPKDRFSAEMPDATLATLKIQPSEPRDSAVYFCASGSSGEWLTEAFFGQGTRLTVV.

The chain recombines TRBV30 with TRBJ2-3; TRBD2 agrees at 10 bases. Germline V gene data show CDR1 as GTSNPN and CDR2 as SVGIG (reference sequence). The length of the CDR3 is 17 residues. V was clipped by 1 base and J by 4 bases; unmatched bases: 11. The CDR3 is CAWSEREGLRGADTQYF. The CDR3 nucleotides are TGTGCCTGGAGTGAGCGGGAGGGCCTTAGGGGCGCAGATACGCAGTATTTT.

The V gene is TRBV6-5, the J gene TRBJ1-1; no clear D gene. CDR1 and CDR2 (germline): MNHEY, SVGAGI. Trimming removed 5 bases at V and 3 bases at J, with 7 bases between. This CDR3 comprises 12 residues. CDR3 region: CASSQTYTEAFF. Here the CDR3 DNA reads TGTGCCAGCAGTCAGACCTACACTGAAGCTTTCTTT.

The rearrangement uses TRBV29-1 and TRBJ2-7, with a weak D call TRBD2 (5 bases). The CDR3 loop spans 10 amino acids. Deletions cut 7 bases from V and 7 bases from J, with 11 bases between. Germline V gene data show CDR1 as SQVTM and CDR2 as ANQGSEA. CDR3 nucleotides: TGCAGCGGGACTTGGGAAGAGCAGTACTTC. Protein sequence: CSGTWEEQYF.

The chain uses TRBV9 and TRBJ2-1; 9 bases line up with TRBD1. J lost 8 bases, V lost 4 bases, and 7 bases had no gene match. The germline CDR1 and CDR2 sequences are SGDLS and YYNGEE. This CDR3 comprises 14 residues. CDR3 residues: CASSPLDRGDEQFF. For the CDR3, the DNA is TGTGCCAGCAGCCCCCTGGACAGGGGCGATGAGCAGTTCTTC.

CDR3: CAWSETNPYEQYF. Here the CDR3 DNA reads TGTGCCTGGAGTGAGACCAATCCCTACGAGCAGTACTTC. This chain joins TRBV30 and TRBJ2-7, with D unclear. The length of the CDR3 is 13 residues. V gave up 1 base and J gave up 2 bases, with 9 bases separating them. Germline V gene lookup returns CDR1 GTSNPN and CDR2 SVGIG (reference sequence).

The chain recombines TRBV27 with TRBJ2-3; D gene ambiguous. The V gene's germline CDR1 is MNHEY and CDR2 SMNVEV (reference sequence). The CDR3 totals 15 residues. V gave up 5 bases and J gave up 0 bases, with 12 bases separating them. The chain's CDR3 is CASSPRLTSTDTQYF. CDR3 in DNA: TGTGCCAGCAGTCCACGACTCACAAGCACAGATACGCAGTATTTT.

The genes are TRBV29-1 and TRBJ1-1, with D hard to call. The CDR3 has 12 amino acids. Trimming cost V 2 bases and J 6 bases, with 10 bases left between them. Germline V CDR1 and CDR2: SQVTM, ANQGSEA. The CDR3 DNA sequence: TGCAGCGTTGAAACTACGCGGGCTGAAGCTTTCTTT. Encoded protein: CSVETTRAEAFF.

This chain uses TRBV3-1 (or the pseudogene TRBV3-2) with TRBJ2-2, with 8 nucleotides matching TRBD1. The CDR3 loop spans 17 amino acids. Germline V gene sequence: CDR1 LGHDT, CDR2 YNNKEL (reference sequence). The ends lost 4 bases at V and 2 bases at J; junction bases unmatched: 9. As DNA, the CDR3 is TGTGCCAGCAGCCGGGACGGGACAGGAGATAACACCGGGGAGCTGTTTTTT. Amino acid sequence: CASSRDGTGDNTGELFF.

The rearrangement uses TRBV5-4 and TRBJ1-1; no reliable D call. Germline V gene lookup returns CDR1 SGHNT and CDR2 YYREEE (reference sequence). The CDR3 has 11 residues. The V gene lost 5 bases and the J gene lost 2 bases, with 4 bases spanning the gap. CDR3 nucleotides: TGTGCCAGCAGATCTAACACTGAAGCTTTCTTT. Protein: CASRSNTEAFF.

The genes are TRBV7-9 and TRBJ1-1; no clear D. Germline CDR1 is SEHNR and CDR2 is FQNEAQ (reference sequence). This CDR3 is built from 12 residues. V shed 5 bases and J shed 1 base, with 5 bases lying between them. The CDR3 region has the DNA TGTGCCAGCAGCACCCCGAACACTGAAGCTTTCTTT. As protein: CASSTPNTEAFF.

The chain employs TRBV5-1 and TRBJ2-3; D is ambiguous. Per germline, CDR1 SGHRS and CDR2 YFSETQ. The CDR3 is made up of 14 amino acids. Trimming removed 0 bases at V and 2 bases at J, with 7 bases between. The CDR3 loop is CASSLAGFTDTQYF. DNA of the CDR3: TGCGCCAGCAGCTTGGCCGGATTCACAGATACGCAGTATTTT.